Shown below are 24 T cell receptor beta chains from a single sample sequenced in a study of tumor-infiltrating lymphocytes in localized non-small cell lung cancer. TCRdb keeps only in-frame clones here, not all; method: immunoSEQ multiplex PCR. The sample lists around 16,000 clones; around 72% were seen once. Sequenced: lung tumor tissue. The receptors were gathered from a human donor with non-small cell lung cancer.

The sample holds a few counts of this clone. This chain connects TRBV6-5 to TRBJ2-1, with TRBD2 identical over 12 bases. The CDR3 consists of 15 residues. Germline CDR1 and CDR2: MNHEY and SVGAGI. V trimming: 2 bases; J trimming: 10 bases; junction bases outside the gene matches: 6. The CDR3 nucleotides read TGTGCCAGCAGTTACCTAGCGGGAGGGCCCCGAGAGCAGTTCTTC. Amino acid sequence: CASSYLAGGPREQFF.

The chain combines TRBV6-1 with TRBJ1-2; TRBD1 matches at 7 bases. Trimming at V came to 6 bases and at J to 8 bases, leaving 12 bases not matched to a gene. CDR3 length: 14 amino acids. Per the germline V gene, CDR1 is MNHNS and CDR2 is SASEGT. CDR3 region: CASSDLRRGQGYTF. CDR3 bases: TGTGCCAGCAGCGATTTAAGGAGGGGGCAAGGCTACACCTTC.

V usage is TRBV29-1 and J usage is TRBJ2-2, with TRBD2 matching 7 bases. This CDR3 has 14 residues. Per germline, CDR1 SQVTM and CDR2 ANQGSEA. Trimming at V came to 7 bases and at J to 4 bases, leaving 9 bases not matched to a gene. CDR3 region: CSAFTSESTGELFF. The DNA for the CDR3 is TGCAGCGCCTTTACTAGCGAGAGCACCGGGGAGCTGTTTTTT.

The gene calls are TRBV15 and TRBJ2-2; 12 bases line up with TRBD2. The CDR3 spans 18 residues. Trimming removed 0 bases from V and 5 bases from J; junction bases left unmatched: 7. Germline V gives CDR1 LNHNV, CDR2 YYDKDF (reference sequence). The CDR3 sequence is CATSRDPWTSGNTGELFF. CDR3 sequence (DNA): TGTGCCACCAGCAGAGATCCGTGGACTAGCGGGAATACCGGGGAGCTGTTTTTT.

The J gene is TRBJ1-1, the V gene TRBV18; tentatively, D is TRBD1 (6 bases). Germline CDR1 reads KGHSH; CDR2 reads LQKENI. The CDR3 is 13 residues long. V lost 0 bases and J 4 bases, leaving 6 bases between the germline ends. In DNA, the CDR3 is TGTGCCAGCTCACCACCGGGGGCCACTGAAGCTTTCTTT. Its translation: CASSPPGATEAFF. The variable domain in full, with the rest retrieved from reference TRBV18 and TRBJ1-1, is NAGVMQNPRHLVRRRGQEARLRCSPMKGHSHVYWYRQLPEEGLKFMVYLQKENIIDESGMPKERFSAEFPKEGPSILRIQQVVRGDSAAYFCASSPPGATEAFFGQGTRLTVV.

J is TRBJ2-1 and V is TRBV5-1; D gene uncertain. Deletions cut 3 bases from V and 4 bases from J, with 23 bases between. The CDR3 runs 18 residues. Germline CDR1 SGHRS, CDR2 YFSETQ. CDR3: CASSSFPRSIRVYNEQFF. CDR3 DNA sequence: TGCGCCAGCAGCTCCTTCCCTCGATCAATTAGGGTTTACAATGAGCAGTTCTTC.

The DNA for the CDR3 is TGCGCCAGCAGCCAAGACCCGGGACAGGACTACGAGCAGTACTTC. Translated: CASSQDPGQDYEQYF. This sequence joins TRBV4-1 and TRBJ2-7, with 8 bases lining up with TRBD1. V lost 0 bases, J lost 3 bases, and 4 bases stayed unmatched. Per germline, CDR1 MGHRA and CDR2 YSYEKL. This CDR3 region has 15 residues.

Sample share makes this clone medium-sized. The J gene is TRBJ1-1, the V gene TRBV7-9; tentatively, D is TRBD1 (5 bases). The V gene's germline CDR1 is SEHNR and CDR2 FQNEAQ (reference sequence). There are 13 residues in the CDR3. The germline V and J ends were trimmed by 4 bases and 6 bases, with 12 bases remaining between them. This chain's CDR3 is CASSSVRGPEAFF. The CDR3 bases are TGTGCCAGCAGCTCCGTTCGGGGCCCTGAAGCTTTCTTT.

The rearrangement joins TRBV11-3 to TRBJ1-1; D is possibly TRBD1 (6 bases). This CDR3 comprises 13 residues. V was pared by 5 bases and J by 4 bases, with 11 bases between. Germline CDR1 and CDR2: SGHNT and YENEEA. Here the CDR3 reads CASSLGGPTEAFF. The CDR3 DNA sequence: TGTGCCAGCAGCCTGGGGGGCCCCACTGAAGCTTTCTTT.

The V call is TRBV5-1, the J call TRBJ2-2; 7 bases agree with TRBD1. Losses at the gene ends were 2 bases for V and 5 bases for J; bases not matched to a gene: 6. In germline, CDR1 is SGHRS, CDR2 YFSETQ. The CDR3 is 15 residues long. CDR3 in DNA: TGCGCCAGCAGCTTAGGGACAGCTAGTACCGGGGAGCTGTTTTTT. It yields the protein CASSLGTASTGELFF.

The chain uses TRBV9 and TRBJ1-1, with D possibly matching TRBD1 (5 bases). The germline V gene has CDR1 SGDLS and CDR2 YYNGEE. The CDR3 covers 13 residues. Trimming took 3 bases from V and 0 from J, leaving 6 bases between them. CDR3 amino acids: CASSARVNTEAFF. The DNA for the CDR3 is TGTGCCAGCAGCGCCAGGGTGAACACTGAAGCTTTCTTT. Variable domain in full (rest from reference TRBV9 and TRBJ1-1): DSGVTQTPKHLITATGQRVTLRCSPRSGDLSVYWYQQSLDQGLQFLIQYYNGEERAKGNILERFSAQQFPDLHSELNLSSLELGDSALYFCASSARVNTEAFFGQGTRLTVV.

J is TRBJ1-3 and V is TRBV7-9; weak D call: TRBD1 (6 bases). The CDR3 runs 14 residues. V was shortened by 1 base and J by 8 bases, with 12 bases between the two germline ends. Germline V gene lookup returns CDR1 SEHNR and CDR2 FQNEAQ (reference sequence). The CDR3, as DNA: TGTGCCAGCAGCTTAGGGACAGCCGGGGACACCATATATTTT. Translated, it gives CASSLGTAGDTIYF.

In its sample, this clone was seen once. The V and J genes are TRBV7-2 and TRBJ1-2, with a possible D match to TRBD1 (6 bases). The germline V gene has CDR1 SGHTA and CDR2 FQGNSA. Trimming stripped 2 bases from V and 5 bases from J, with 21 bases between. The CDR3 has 17 residues. The DNA for the CDR3 is TGTGCCAGCAGCTTATTTACGGTTGGGGCAGGGGAATATGGCTACACCTTC. This sequence encodes CASSLFTVGAGEYGYTF.

This clone occurred a few times. The CDR3 bases are TGTGCCAGTAGTATTCAGGGGAGCTCCTACGAGCAGTACTTC. The encoded protein is CASSIQGSSYEQYF. The rearrangement links TRBV19 to TRBJ2-7; possibly TRBD1 for D (6 bases). Germline V CDR1 and CDR2: LNHDA, SQIVND (reference sequence). This CDR3 region has 14 residues. Between the trimmed V and J ends, which lost 3 bases and 0 bases, there was a span of 9 bases.

The chain joins TRBV4-2 to TRBJ2-7, with D possibly being TRBD2 (6 bases). The length of the CDR3 is 15 residues. Germline CDR1 and CDR2: LGHNA and YNFKEQ. Trimming pared 4 bases from V and 6 bases from J, leaving 19 bases between. The CDR3 DNA is TGTGCCAGCAGCCTCGAAGGCGGGGTTTTTGCCGAGCAGTACTTC. Amino acids: CASSLEGGVFAEQYF.

The chain links TRBV9 to TRBJ2-5, with D possibly TRBD2 on 5 matching bases. V dropped 1 base and J dropped 5 bases, with 15 bases sitting between them. Germline loops: CDR1 SGDLS, CDR2 YYNGEE. This CDR3 has 15 amino acids. CDR3 bases: TGTGCCAGCAGCGTACGAGTCAACCCGGGGGAGACCCAGTACTTC. Amino acid sequence: CASSVRVNPGETQYF. Together with reference TRBV9 and TRBJ2-5, the CDR3 gives the full variable domain: DSGVTQTPKHLITATGQRVTLRCSPRSGDLSVYWYQQSLDQGLQFLIQYYNGEERAKGNILERFSAQQFPDLHSELNLSSLELGDSALYFCASSVRVNPGETQYFGPGTRLLVL.

The CDR3 protein is CASSANRGNQPQHF. In nucleotides, the CDR3 is TGTGCCAGTAGCGCCAACAGGGGTAATCAGCCCCAGCATTTT. This chain uses TRBV19 with TRBJ1-5; 7 bases are shared with TRBD1. There are 14 residues in the CDR3. Trimming took 6 bases from V and 4 from J; bases not matched to a gene: 6. Germline V CDR1 and CDR2: LNHDA, SQIVND (reference sequence).

This clone was seen just once. This sequence joins TRBV5-4 and TRBJ2-7; tentatively, D is TRBD2 (6 bases). Trimming shortened V by 1 base and J by 3 bases, and 11 bases separated the two germline ends. CDR1 is SGHNT and CDR2 is YYREEE in the germline V gene (reference sequence). CDR3 length equals 14 residues. The CDR3 spells CASSLSSEYYEQYF. Written as DNA, the CDR3 is TGTGCCAGCAGCTTGTCTAGCGAGTACTACGAGCAGTACTTC.

This chain connects TRBV7-2 to TRBJ2-1; D gene unclear. The V gene lost 5 bases and the J gene lost 9 bases, with 11 bases spanning the gap. CDR1 is SGHTA and CDR2 is FQGNSA in the germline V gene. This CDR3 comprises 12 residues. The CDR3 region is CASSPYYGEQFF. The CDR3 DNA follows: TGTGCCAGCAGCCCCTACTACGGTGAGCAGTTCTTC.

This rearrangement joins TRBV4-2 to TRBJ1-1, with no clear D. Germline lookup yields CDR1 LGHNA and CDR2 YNFKEQ. This CDR3 spans 16 amino acids. V dropped 1 base and J dropped 0 bases, with 12 bases sitting between them. CDR3 in DNA: TGTGCCAGCAGCCAAGTCGCGGGAGCTTTGAACACTGAAGCTTTCTTT. Its protein is CASSQVAGALNTEAFF.

The chain is built from TRBV25-1 and TRBJ2-3, with no clear D. This CDR3 has 15 amino acids. Germline values: CDR1 MGHDK, CDR2 SYGVNS. Between the trimmed V and J ends, which lost 2 bases and 4 bases, there was a span of 13 bases. CDR3 nucleotide sequence: TGTGCCAGCAGTGAAGGGAAGGGATCACCAGATACGCAGTATTTT. Translated, it gives CASSEGKGSPDTQYF.

The chain links TRBV5-1 to TRBJ1-1, with TRBD1 as a possible D gene (5 bases). The CDR3 runs 16 residues. Germline CDR1 SGHRS, CDR2 YFSETQ. V lost 2 bases, J lost 1 base, and 15 bases lay in between. The CDR3 coding sequence is TGCGCCAGCAGCTTCCCCGGGGGATTACAGAACACTGAAGCTTTCTTT. Translated: CASSFPGGLQNTEAFF. Full variable domain (remainder filled in from reference TRBV5-1 and TRBJ1-1): KAGVTQTPRYLIKTRGQQVTLSCSPISGHRSVSWYQQTPGQGLQFLFEYFSETQRNKGNFPGRFSGRQFSNSRSEMNVSTLELGDSALYLCASSFPGGLQNTEAFFGQGTRLTVV.

The chain is built from TRBV7-9 and TRBJ2-1; maybe TRBD2 (5 bases). Deletions cut 5 bases from V and 8 bases from J, with 10 bases between. From germline, CDR1 is SEHNR and CDR2 FQNEAQ (reference sequence). This CDR3 has 12 amino acids. CDR3 sequence reads: CASSPPGYEQFF. CDR3 in DNA: TGTGCCAGCAGCCCCCCGGGGTATGAGCAGTTCTTC.

The chain recombines TRBV29-1 with TRBJ2-7, with 8 bases that match TRBD1. With V trimmed by 4 bases and J by 2 bases, 4 bases remained unmatched. This CDR3 has 13 residues. In germline, CDR1 is SQVTM, CDR2 ANQGSEA. Here the CDR3 DNA reads TGCAGCGTTGCCCCGGGACAGGCCTACGAGCAGTACTTC. Translation gives CSVAPGQAYEQYF.